The 12 T cell receptor beta chains below were found in one sample sequenced in a study of blood T cell repertoires in COVID-19. TCRdb's table, derived via immunoSEQ multiplex PCR, lists solely in-frame clones and lacks some. Altogether around 130,000 clones are present, around four fifths being singletons, with the ten largest covering 9.5% to 15%. Sequenced material: peripheral blood. These receptors originate from a human donor in a cohort sampled during active COVID-19.

CDR3 in amino acids: CASSPIEEMNTEAFF. CDR3 bases: TGTGCCAGCAGCCCGATCGAGGAGATGAACACTGAAGCTTTCTTT. The V and J genes are TRBV5-4 and TRBJ1-1; D is uncertain. Germline CDR1 SGHNT, CDR2 YYREEE (reference sequence). V lost 4 bases, J lost 0 bases, and 13 bases lay in between. There are 15 residues in the CDR3.

V is TRBV5-6 and J is TRBJ2-5; 10 bases are a match to TRBD2. With V trimmed by 4 bases and J by 0 bases, 6 bases remained unmatched. The CDR3 covers 16 residues. Germline CDR1 SGHDT, CDR2 YYEEEE. CDR3 bases: TGTGCCAGCAGCGGCCCGGGACTAGCGTACCAAGAGACCCAGTACTTC. It specifies CASSGPGLAYQETQYF.

The gene calls are TRBV4-1 and TRBJ2-5, with a weak D call TRBD2 (5 bases). Trimming left V 4 bases short and J 4 bases short, with 10 bases between. The CDR3 runs to 13 residues. The germline V gene has CDR1 MGHRA and CDR2 YSYEKL. In DNA form, the CDR3 reads TGCGCCAGCAGCCGGCTAGCCCGAGAGACCCAGTACTTC. This sequence encodes CASSRLARETQYF.

V is TRBV27 and J is TRBJ1-2; TRBD1 aligns across 7 bases. From germline, CDR1 is MNHEY and CDR2 SMNVEV (reference sequence). This CDR3 comprises 13 residues. J was trimmed by 7 bases and V by 6 bases; bases with no gene match: 8. CDR3 region: CASSKDRRAGYTF. The CDR3 region has the DNA TGTGCCAGCAGCAAGGACAGGCGGGCTGGCTACACCTTC.

The CDR3 sequence: CASASTENTEAFF. The DNA of the CDR3 is TGTGCCAGCGCATCGACAGAGAACACTGAAGCTTTCTTT. The V call is TRBV2, the J call TRBJ1-1; TRBD1 is a possible D gene (5 bases). Between the trimmed V and J ends, which lost 8 bases and 1 base, there was a span of 11 bases. CDR3 size: 13 residues. The germline CDR1 and CDR2 sequences are SNHLY and FYNNEI.

The chain has TRBV7-3 and TRBJ2-3; D gene ambiguous. V was shortened by 4 bases and J by 2 bases, with 10 bases between the two germline ends. The CDR3 has 14 residues. CDR1 and CDR2 from the germline V gene are SGHTA and FQGTGA. The CDR3 reads CASSSGGNTDTQYF. The CDR3 DNA reads as TGTGCCAGCAGCTCTGGCGGCAACACAGATACGCAGTATTTT.

This chain uses TRBV3-1 (or the pseudogene TRBV3-2) with TRBJ2-7, with TRBD1 identical over 9 bases. The CDR3 loop spans 14 amino acids. The V and J ends lost 1 base and 7 bases, in that order; junction bases with no gene match: 5. Germline loops: CDR1 LGHDT, CDR2 YNNKEL (reference sequence). CDR3 amino acids: CASSQVQGAVEQYF. For the CDR3, the DNA is TGTGCCAGCAGCCAAGTACAGGGGGCGGTTGAGCAGTACTTC.

This clone was detected once. The gene calls are TRBV5-1 and TRBJ1-3; 9 bases are a match to TRBD1. This CDR3 contains 15 residues. CDR1 SGHRS and CDR2 YFSETQ come from the germline V gene. V lost 4 bases and J lost 0; bases outside the gene matches: 2. CDR3 nucleotides: TGCGCCAGCAGCCGGGGACAGGGCTCTGGAAACACCATATATTTT. Encoded protein: CASSRGQGSGNTIYF.

This clone was detected only once. The chain uses TRBV15 and TRBJ1-5; the match to TRBD1 covers 9 bases. The junction had 7 bases not matched to a gene; V was cut back by 3 bases and J by 7 bases. This CDR3 comprises 15 residues. Germline V gene data show CDR1 as LNHNV and CDR2 as YYDKDF (reference sequence). The CDR3 DNA reads TGTGCCACCAGCAGTCCGGGACAGGGCGGCCAGCCCCAGCATTTT. It translates to CATSSPGQGGQPQHF.

CDR3 sequence reads: CASRGLAGTDTQYF. The CDR3 DNA sequence: TGTGCCAGCAGGGGACTAGCGGGCACAGATACGCAGTATTTT. V usage is TRBV6-5 and J usage is TRBJ2-3; 11 nucleotides line up with TRBD2. The CDR3 length is 14 residues. The germline gives CDR1 MNHEY, CDR2 SVGAGI. With 6 bases clipped from V and 1 base from J, the junction kept 0 bases outside the gene matches.

The table lists this clone with a count of one. The CDR3, as DNA: TGTGCCAGCAGCCAAGGGCCAGACAATCAGCCCCAGCATTTT. It encodes CASSQGPDNQPQHF. This chain links TRBV4-2 with TRBJ1-5; no clear D. The germline CDR1 and CDR2 sequences are LGHNA and YNFKEQ. The CDR3 length is 14 residues. V was trimmed by 1 base and J by 3 bases, leaving 7 bases between them.

This CDR3 reads CSASRAAGGSDTQYF. The CDR3 DNA follows: TGCAGTGCTAGTCGGGCGGCGGGGGGGTCAGATACGCAGTATTTT. V is TRBV20-1 and J is TRBJ2-3, with 9 nucleotides matching TRBD2. V gave up 3 bases and J gave up 4 bases; unmatched junction bases: 8. Germline V gene lookup returns CDR1 DFQATT and CDR2 SNEGSKA (reference sequence). The CDR3 runs to 15 residues.